These T cell receptor beta chains were read from a single sample in a study of Graves' ophthalmopathy and Graves' hyperthyroidism. TCRdb reprocessed the multiplex PCR reads via MiXCR and lists one record per CDR3 protein. The table records 210,000 or so distinct CDR3 sequences, just under 30% of them present only once. Sequenced input: peripheral blood. Receptor source: a man aged 45-65 years with Graves' ophthalmopathy. Both conserved end residues are part of each CDR3. D genes are given only for firm matches. For some rows the clone size is stated as once, few or many, or as a class when expanded; others skip it.

clone_size	v_call	j_call	d_call	cdr3_aa	cdr3_nt
many	TRBV28	TRBJ1-1	TRBD1	CASRALQGATEAFF	TGTGCCAGCAGGGCCCTTCAGGGGGCCACTGAAGCTTTCTTT
many	TRBV4-2	TRBJ2-2	TRBD2	CASSQAGGAGVHTGELFF	TGTGCCAGCAGCCAAGCAGGTGGAGCGGGAGTTCACACCGGGGAGCTGTTTTTT
few	TRBV19	TRBJ1-5	NA	CASSQGLFQPQHF	TGTGCCAGTAGTCAGGGTCTGTTCCAGCCCCAGCATTTT
many	TRBV30	TRBJ1-1	NA	CAWSERGNTEAFF	TGTGCCTGGAGTGAAAGAGGGAACACTGAAGCTTTCTTT
many	TRBV12-3/TRBV12-4	TRBJ2-7	NA	CASSLALAYEQYF	TGTGCCAGCAGTTTAGCGTTAGCCTACGAGCAGTACTTC
many	TRBV11-3	TRBJ2-2	TRBD1	CASSLGQGNGELFF	TGTGCCAGCAGCCTCGGACAGGGGAACGGGGAGCTGTTTTTT
many	TRBV2	TRBJ2-5	NA	CASSEPGRETQYF	TGTGCCAGCAGTGAACCCGGACGGGAGACCCAGTACTTC
NA	TRBV6-5	TRBJ2-2	NA	CASSYSVGTTGELFF	TGTGCCAGCAGTTACTCAGTAGGGACCACCGGGGAGCTGTTTTTT
many	TRBV6-2/TRBV6-3	TRBJ2-7	NA	CASSFRGGAPSYEQYF	TGTGCCAGCAGCTTCAGAGGCGGGGCCCCTTCCTACGAGCAGTACTTC
many	TRBV15	TRBJ2-4	TRBD2	CATSRDRLATNIQYF	TGTGCCACCAGCAGAGATAGACTAGCAACAAACATTCAGTACTTC
many	TRBV6-2/TRBV6-3	TRBJ2-2	NA	CASSYSGGQGRGLTGELFF	TGTGCCAGCAGTTACTCGGGAGGGCAGGGCAGGGGGCTTACCGGGGAGCTGTTTTTT
many	TRBV7-3	TRBJ2-3	TRBD2	CASSLSGGTDTQYF	TGTGCCAGCAGCTTATCGGGAGGGACAGATACGCAGTATTTT
NA	TRBV7-2	TRBJ2-5	NA	CASGVYGGSEETQYF	TGTGCCAGCGGGGTTTACGGCGGGTCCGAAGAGACCCAGTACTTC
NA	TRBV7-3	TRBJ1-1	NA	CASSFNRGGEAFF	TGTGCCAGCAGCTTCAACCGGGGGGGCGAAGCTTTCTTT
few	TRBV5-6	TRBJ2-7	NA	CASSLTGSIYEQYF	TGTGCCAGCAGCTTGACAGGGTCTATATACGAGCAGTACTTC
NA	TRBV19	TRBJ2-2	TRBD1	CASRVGQGAGELFF	TGTGCCAGTAGAGTGGGACAGGGCGCCGGGGAGCTGTTTTTT
many	TRBV20-1	TRBJ2-7	TRBD1	CSANRQGYSKEQYF	TGCAGTGCAAACCGACAGGGCTACTCGAAGGAGCAGTACTTC
NA	TRBV6-1	TRBJ1-5	TRBD1	CASSGDRGRNQPQHF	TGTGCCAGCAGTGGAGACAGGGGACGAAATCAGCCCCAGCATTTT
many	TRBV10-3	TRBJ2-7	TRBD2	CAISEVQRGYEQYF	TGTGCCATCAGTGAGGTTCAGCGGGGCTACGAGCAGTACTTC
many	TRBV19	TRBJ2-7	NA	CASSITSAYEQYF	TGTGCCAGTAGTATCACATCAGCCTACGAGCAGTACTTC
many	TRBV6-6	TRBJ2-6	NA	CASSYQGTGANVLTF	TGTGCCAGCAGTTACCAAGGTACTGGGGCCAACGTCCTGACTTTC
NA	TRBV27	TRBJ1-6	NA	CASKTGSYSPLHF	TGTGCCAGCAAGACAGGAAGTTATTCACCCCTCCACTTT
many	TRBV27	TRBJ2-2	TRBD2	CASSLMGGKELFF	TGTGCCAGCAGTTTAATGGGGGGGAAGGAGCTGTTTTTT
NA	TRBV7-2	TRBJ1-2	NA	CASSPEGSYGYTF	TGTGCCAGCAGCCCCGAGGGATCCTATGGCTACACCTTC
few	TRBV4-1	TRBJ2-7	NA	CASSQHSSLGEQYF	TGCGCCAGCAGCCAACATAGCTCATTGGGCGAGCAGTACTTC
many	TRBV9	TRBJ1-3	NA	CASSDSQRPSISGNTIYF	TGTGCCAGCAGCGATTCCCAAAGACCCTCCATCTCTGGAAACACCATATATTTT
many	TRBV9	TRBJ2-5	TRBD1	CASSVEGADQETQYF	TGTGCCAGCAGCGTAGAGGGGGCTGACCAAGAGACCCAGTACTTC
many	TRBV6-2/TRBV6-3	TRBJ2-4	NA	CASSYWAGDNSKNIQYF	TGTGCCAGCAGTTACTGGGCAGGGGATAACTCCAAAAACATTCAGTACTTC
NA	TRBV2	TRBJ2-7	TRBD1	CASSPDRAVLYEQYF	TGTGCCAGCAGTCCGGACAGGGCGGTTTTGTACGAGCAGTACTTC
many	TRBV5-8	TRBJ2-7	TRBD1	CASSRRDSFYEQYF	TGTGCCAGCAGCCGAAGGGACAGCTTCTACGAGCAGTACTTC
many	TRBV2	TRBJ2-5	NA	CASKRDYQETQYF	TGTGCCAGCAAACGGGACTACCAAGAGACCCAGTACTTC
many	TRBV5-5	TRBJ2-5	NA	CASSLNAEETQYF	TGTGCCAGCAGCTTGAACGCCGAAGAGACCCAGTACTTC
many	TRBV5-1	TRBJ1-5	NA	CASSLEGGGNQPQHF	TGCGCCAGCAGCTTGGAGGGGGGTGGCAATCAGCCCCAGCATTTT
few	TRBV24-1	TRBJ2-7	NA	CATSEGSPPYEQYF	TGTGCCACCAGTGAAGGTAGCCCTCCCTACGAGCAGTACTTC
NA	TRBV7-2	TRBJ2-7	NA	CASSVATGVAYEQYF	TGTGCCAGCAGCGTAGCGACAGGAGTAGCGTACGAGCAGTACTTC
NA	TRBV12-3/TRBV12-4	TRBJ1-2	NA	CASSGSSNNYGYTF	TGTGCCAGCAGCGGCTCATCAAATAACTATGGCTACACCTTC
NA	TRBV7-6	TRBJ1-5	NA	CASSLEESQPQHF	TGTGCCAGCAGCTTAGAAGAAAGTCAGCCCCAGCATTTT
many	TRBV3-1	TRBJ1-5	TRBD1	CASSSTGGGNQPQHF	TGTGCCAGCAGCAGTACAGGGGGCGGGAATCAGCCCCAGCATTTT
NA	TRBV6-1	TRBJ2-7	TRBD1	CASRPPIQQGLPYEQYF	TGTGCCAGCCGTCCACCGATCCAACAGGGGCTACCCTACGAGCAGTACTTC
many	TRBV27	TRBJ1-6	TRBD1	CASSRGTGRTSPLHF	TGTGCCAGCAGCCGCGGGACAGGAAGAACTTCACCCCTCCACTTT
many	TRBV11-3	TRBJ2-5	NA	CASSPEDREGETQYF	TGTGCCAGCAGCCCAGAGGACAGGGAGGGAGAGACCCAGTACTTC
many	TRBV5-1	TRBJ2-6	TRBD1	CASSKDRGTGANVLTF	TGCGCCAGCAGCAAGGACAGGGGGACTGGGGCCAACGTCCTGACTTTC
once	TRBV28	TRBJ2-2	NA	CASNSPREVNTGELFF	TGTGCCAGCAATTCTCCTCGGGAAGTGAACACCGGGGAGCTGTTTTTT
many	TRBV7-2	TRBJ2-7	NA	CASSLDGRGYEQYF	TGTGCCAGCAGCTTAGATGGCAGGGGCTACGAGCAGTACTTC
NA	TRBV30	TRBJ1-6	NA	CAWSPINSPLHF	TGTGCCTGGAGTCCAATTAATTCACCCCTCCACTTT
many	TRBV29-1	TRBJ2-2	NA	CSVVDSNTGELFF	TGCAGCGTTGTGGACAGTAACACCGGGGAGCTGTTTTTT
many	TRBV5-1	TRBJ2-2	TRBD2	CASSLTSGGNGGELFF	TGCGCCAGCAGCTTGACTAGCGGGGGCAACGGCGGGGAGCTGTTTTTT
many	TRBV19	TRBJ2-7	TRBD2	CASSIRTSGSYEQYF	TGTGCCAGTAGTATAAGGACTAGCGGGAGCTACGAGCAGTACTTC
many	TRBV15	TRBJ1-5	NA	CATSRAGVNQPQHF	TGTGCCACCAGCAGAGCAGGGGTCAATCAGCCCCAGCATTTT
NA	TRBV6-1	TRBJ1-2	NA	CASSPRGANDGYTF	TGTGCCAGCAGTCCGAGGGGGGCGAATGATGGCTACACCTTC
many	TRBV27	TRBJ2-4	NA	CASTPSRSVSKNIQYF	TGTGCCAGCACCCCTTCGAGGTCTGTCTCCAAAAACATTCAGTACTTC
many	TRBV12-3/TRBV12-4	TRBJ2-2	TRBD2	CASIGGSRTGELFF	TGTGCCAGCATCGGCGGGAGTCGGACCGGGGAGCTGTTTTTT
NA	TRBV12-3/TRBV12-4	TRBJ1-2	NA	CASSPGAAGGYTF	TGTGCCAGCAGTCCCGGGGCTGCGGGGGGCTACACCTTC
many	TRBV29-1	TRBJ1-2	NA	CSVEVGYGYTF	TGCAGCGTTGAAGTGGGGTATGGCTACACCTTC
many	TRBV29-1	TRBJ1-3	NA	CSATGQKSGNTIYF	TGCAGCGCCACTGGACAGAAATCTGGAAACACCATATATTTT
many	TRBV28	TRBJ2-5	TRBD2	CASSSGLGRGETQYF	TGTGCCAGCAGTTCCGGACTAGGAAGGGGAGAGACCCAGTACTTC
many	TRBV28	TRBJ2-7	NA	CASSSPVGGQRPYF	TGTGCCAGCAGCTCCCCCGTTGGGGGTCAGCGGCCGTACTTC
many	TRBV28	TRBJ2-5	TRBD2	CASSLREGETQYF	TGTGCCAGCAGTTTGCGGGAGGGAGAGACCCAGTACTTC
many	TRBV13	TRBJ2-5	NA	CASSDGRGQETQYF	TGTGCCAGCAGCGATGGACGGGGACAAGAGACCCAGTACTTC
many	TRBV7-2	TRBJ1-2	TRBD1	CASSGGTASYGYTF	TGTGCCAGCAGCGGGGGGACAGCATCCTATGGCTACACCTTC